The 27 T cell receptor beta chains below come from one sample, sequenced in a study of blood T cells in healthy people across ages. Primed by a sample-barcoded 5' primer and a J-beta primer mix, a second PCR proceeded for about 6 to 12 cycles. TCRdb fed the 5' RACE reads into MiXCR, producing one record per CDR3 protein. The sample has 650,000 to 1,000,000 distinct CDR3 sequences; about 45% are singletons. The sequencing input was blood. These TCRs come from a man at least 80 years old in good health.

This clonotype occurred a few times. The chain carries TRBV6-2 or TRBV6-3 and TRBJ2-1; D is possibly TRBD2 (6 bases). CDR1 and CDR2 (germline): MNHEY, SVGEGT. The CDR3 length is 14 residues. Trimming cost V 7 bases and J 8 bases, with 18 bases left between them. The CDR3 region is CASMPVGRSDEQFF. CDR3 nucleotide sequence: TGTGCCAGCATGCCCGTGGGGAGGAGCGATGAGCAGTTCTTC.

This chain links TRBV27 with TRBJ2-2; a weak D match, TRBD1 (6 bases). The CDR3 spans 13 residues. The germline gives CDR1 MNHEY, CDR2 SMNVEV (reference sequence). V lost 5 bases, J lost 7 bases, and 11 bases lay in between. The CDR3 bases are TGTGCCAGCAGTCTGACAGGAGACGGGGAGCTGTTTTTT. Translation gives CASSLTGDGELFF.

The V gene is TRBV27, the J gene TRBJ1-2, with a tentative D call TRBD1 (5 bases). Trimming removed 3 bases from V and 6 bases from J, with 14 bases in between. The CDR3 runs 14 residues. CDR1 and CDR2 from the germline V gene are MNHEY and SMNVEV (reference sequence). This chain's CDR3 is CASSLRGSVDGYTF. CDR3 coding DNA: TGTGCCAGCAGTTTGAGGGGTTCTGTAGATGGCTACACCTTC.

The chain has TRBV7-9 and TRBJ1-1; 8 nucleotides line up with TRBD1. CDR1 and CDR2 (germline): SEHNR, FQNEAQ (reference sequence). The CDR3 has 15 amino acids. Germline trimming cut 5 bases from V and 1 base from J; bases unmatched to any gene: 6. The CDR3 loop reads CASSVPTGENTEAFF. The DNA for the CDR3 is TGTGCCAGCAGCGTTCCGACAGGGGAGAACACTGAAGCTTTCTTT.

The J gene is TRBJ2-1, the V gene TRBV7-6; 8 bases align to TRBD1. The CDR3 has 14 amino acids. With V trimmed by 1 base and J by 6 bases, 2 bases remained unmatched. Germline V gene lookup returns CDR1 SGHVS and CDR2 FNYEAQ. CDR3 DNA sequence: TGTGCCAGCAGCTTAGGGACAGGGATCAATGAGCAGTTCTTC. It yields the protein CASSLGTGINEQFF.

This clonotype appeared a few times. The CDR3 nucleotides read TGCGCCAGCAGCACTAGCGGGAGTTATTACAATGAGCAGTTCTTC. This codes for CASSTSGSYYNEQFF. J is TRBJ2-1 and V is TRBV5-1; 11 bases line up with TRBD2. Germline V lookup: CDR1 SGHRS, CDR2 YFSETQ. The CDR3 extends over 15 amino acids. Trimming took 4 bases from V and 4 from J; bases not matched to a gene: 4. The full variable domain, its missing parts supplied by reference TRBV5-1 and TRBJ2-1, is KAGVTQTPRYLIKTRGQQVTLSCSPISGHRSVSWYQQTPGQGLQFLFEYFSETQRNKGNFPGRFSGRQFSNSRSEMNVSTLELGDSALYLCASSTSGSYYNEQFFGPGTRLTVL.

V usage is TRBV20-1 and J usage is TRBJ2-5; TRBD2 matches at 10 bases. The CDR3 is 15 amino acids. Germline CDR1 DFQATT, CDR2 SNEGSKA (reference sequence). With 5 bases clipped from V and 10 bases from J, the junction kept 16 bases outside the gene matches. In DNA form, the CDR3 reads TGCAGTGCTCAGAACACCGGGACTAGCGATAATATCCAGTACTTC. Encoded protein: CSAQNTGTSDNIQYF.

This clonotype was counted ten times or more. The chain carries TRBV3-1 and TRBJ2-7; 7 nucleotides line up with TRBD1. CDR1 and CDR2 from the germline V gene are LGHDT and YNNKEL (reference sequence). The CDR3 totals 14 residues. The junction had 2 bases not matched to a gene; V was cut back by 1 base and J by 2 bases. CDR3 amino acids: CASSQGTGAYEQYF. In DNA, the CDR3 is TGTGCCAGCAGCCAAGGAACAGGGGCCTACGAGCAGTACTTC.

This clonotype was detected once. The chain is built from TRBV7-8 and TRBJ1-5; TRBD1 aligns across 8 bases. V trimming: 1 base; J trimming: 7 bases; junction bases outside the gene matches: 6. The V gene's germline CDR1 is SGHVS and CDR2 FQNEAQ. The CDR3 spans 15 residues. The CDR3 region is CASSLDGQGEQPQHF. CDR3 nucleotides: TGTGCCAGCAGCTTAGACGGACAGGGAGAACAGCCCCAGCATTTT.

This clonotype was picked up a small number of times. This chain links TRBV14 with TRBJ2-1; 9 bases agree with TRBD2. V lost 2 bases, J lost 2 bases, and 4 bases stayed unmatched. This CDR3 has 16 residues. The germline CDR1 and CDR2 sequences are SGHDN and FVKESK. CDR3 region: CASSQTRLAAYNEQFF. The CDR3 DNA is TGTGCCAGCAGCCAAACAAGACTAGCGGCCTACAATGAGCAGTTCTTC.

The chain uses TRBV10-3 and TRBJ2-3, with 8 bases aligning to TRBD2. Germline CDR1 reads ENHRY; CDR2 reads SYGVKD. This CDR3 is 15 amino acids long. J lost 6 bases, V lost 0 bases, and 5 bases had no gene match. The CDR3 region is CAISESTSAWDTQYF. CDR3 DNA: TGTGCCATCAGTGAGTCGACTAGCGCATGGGATACGCAGTATTTT.

This clonotype was counted between two and nine times. V gene TRBV28 combines with J gene TRBJ2-7; 7 bases align to TRBD1. The better agreement between TRBJ2-5 and the DNA end casts doubt on the J call. This CDR3 has 15 amino acids. Germline CDR1 reads MDHEN; CDR2 reads SYDVKM. CDR3 bases: TGTGCCAGCAGTTTAGCCGGCAGGGGGTCGGAGACCCAGTACTTC. It is translated as CASSLAGRGSETQYF.

This chain connects TRBV4-3 to TRBJ1-4; no reliable D call. CDR1 is LGHNA and CDR2 is YSLEER in the germline V gene. The CDR3 has 14 residues. V was shortened by 4 bases and J by 8 bases, with 14 bases between the two germline ends. In nucleotides, the CDR3 is TGCGCCAGCAGCCCCCAATATACCGGGGAAAAACTGTTTTTT. Protein product: CASSPQYTGEKLFF.

This clonotype has only a few counts. V gene TRBV28 combines with J gene TRBJ2-1, with 8 bases that match TRBD2. The germline gives CDR1 MDHEN, CDR2 SYDVKM. The CDR3 totals 15 residues. Trimming removed 3 bases from V and 9 bases from J; junction bases left unmatched: 10. CDR3 nucleotide sequence: TGTGCCAGCAGTTTCCCCGGGACTAGGTCCGGTGAGCAGTTCTTC. It translates to CASSFPGTRSGEQFF.

The chain couples TRBV29-1 to TRBJ1-5; a weak D match, TRBD1 (5 bases). V dropped 7 bases and J dropped 1 base, with 17 bases sitting between them. The germline V gene has CDR1 SQVTM and CDR2 ANQGSEA. The CDR3 has 15 amino acids. The CDR3 sequence is CSARAGAGSNQPQHF. The DNA of the CDR3 is TGCAGCGCCCGAGCTGGGGCCGGAAGCAATCAGCCCCAGCATTTT.

This chain joins TRBV15 and TRBJ1-6; D ambiguous. Germline V CDR1 and CDR2: LNHNV, YYDKDF (reference sequence). The CDR3 runs 14 residues. V shed 0 bases and J shed 7 bases, with 7 bases lying between them. CDR3 in amino acids: CATSRDVWNSPLHF. For the CDR3, the DNA is TGTGCCACCAGCAGAGATGTGTGGAATTCACCCCTCCACTTT. Looking up the rest from reference TRBV15 and TRBJ1-6 gives the full variable domain: DAMVIQNPRYQVTQFGKPVTLSCSQTLNHNVMYWYQQKSSQAPKLLFHYYDKDFNNEADTPDNFQSRRPNTSFCFLDIRSPGLGDTAMYLCATSRDVWNSPLHFGNGTRLTVT.

The V call is TRBV9, the J call TRBJ2-1, with D tentatively TRBD2 (5 bases). Trimming took off 0 bases at V and 10 bases at J, with 20 bases between the two ends. This CDR3 is 16 amino acids long. CDR1 is SGDLS, CDR2 YYNGEE, per germline. CDR3 DNA: TGTGCCAGCAGCGTAGGCAGCGCGGGTCACATCTACGAGCAGTTCTTC. Translating gives CASSVGSAGHIYEQFF.

There are a few counts of this clonotype. V is TRBV20-1 and J is TRBJ2-7; a weak D match, TRBD2 (6 bases). Germline V CDR1 and CDR2: DFQATT, SNEGSKA (reference sequence). CDR3 length: 14 amino acids. The V and J ends lost 0 bases and 6 bases respectively, with 15 bases between them. DNA of the CDR3: TGCAGTGCTAGAGATAGGCGGGGTCGCAGCGAGCAGTACTTC. It specifies CSARDRRGRSEQYF.

J is TRBJ2-7 and V is TRBV5-1; 8 bases are a match to TRBD2. The CDR3 runs 16 residues. V shed 0 bases, J shed 3 bases, and the junction held 8 bases outside the gene matches. Germline V gene sequence: CDR1 SGHRS, CDR2 YFSETQ. CDR3 residues: CASSLARAGVVYEQYF. CDR3 nucleotide sequence: TGCGCCAGCAGCTTGGCCAGAGCGGGAGTAGTCTACGAGCAGTACTTC.

CDR3 amino acids: CASSLTEVAGTNYNEQFF. CDR3 nucleotides: TGTGCCAGCAGCTTAACGGAAGTAGCGGGAACAAACTACAATGAGCAGTTCTTC. The chain links TRBV7-6 to TRBJ2-1; 8 bases line up with TRBD2. Unmatched junction bases numbered 12, after V lost 2 bases and J lost 3 bases. The CDR3 is 18 amino acids. Germline assignment: CDR1 SGHVS and CDR2 FNYEAQ.

This clonotype was seen a few times. In DNA, the CDR3 is TGTGCCAGCAGTGGCGGGGGAGGGACCCAGTACTTC. Amino acids: CASSGGGGTQYF. This sequence joins TRBV7-2 and TRBJ2-5; 7 bases are a match to TRBD2. V gave up 6 bases and J gave up 7 bases; unmatched junction bases: 5. The germline V gene has CDR1 SGHTA and CDR2 FQGNSA. The CDR3 loop spans 12 amino acids.

The chain carries TRBV27 and TRBJ2-7, with a weak D call TRBD1 (6 bases). Deletions cut 3 bases from V and 0 bases from J, with 15 bases between. Germline V CDR1 and CDR2: MNHEY, SMNVEV (reference sequence). The CDR3 has 16 residues. CDR3 DNA: TGTGCCAGCAGTTTCTCGCTCGTGGACAGCTCCTACGAGCAGTACTTC. It translates to CASSFSLVDSSYEQYF.

The table lists this clonotype with many counts. V is TRBV6-1 and J is TRBJ2-7; tentatively, D is TRBD1 (6 bases). CDR1 is MNHNS, CDR2 SASEGT, per germline. Trimming pared 8 bases from V and 1 base from J, leaving 15 bases between. The CDR3 length is 14 residues. The CDR3 protein is CASARAGESYEQYF. The DNA for the CDR3 is TGTGCCAGCGCACGAGCAGGGGAGTCCTACGAGCAGTACTTC.

The chain links TRBV7-9 to TRBJ1-6, with 11 bases lining up with TRBD1. The CDR3 length is 17 residues. With V trimmed by 5 bases and J by 7 bases, 10 bases remained unmatched. Germline CDR1 and CDR2: SEHNR and FQNEAQ (reference sequence). CDR3 in DNA: TGTGCCAGCAGCCCGCCGGGACAGGGGGATTGGAATTCACCCCTCCACTTT. It specifies CASSPPGQGDWNSPLHF. The full variable domain, completed using reference TRBV7-9 and TRBJ1-6, is DTGVSQNPRHKITKRGQNVTFRCDPISEHNRLYWYRQTLGQGPEFLTYFQNEAQLEKSRLLSDRFSAERPKGSFSTLEIQRTEQGDSAMYLCASSPPGQGDWNSPLHFGNGTRLTVT.

Worth noting for this clonotype: Mismatch with germline at one junction end may stem from a read error. V usage is TRBV6-1 and J usage is TRBJ2-5, with D possibly being TRBD2 (6 bases). This CDR3 has 14 amino acids. In germline, CDR1 is MNHNS, CDR2 SASEGT. The CDR3: CASTERGRGETQYF. CDR3 coding DNA: TGTGCCAGCACTGAACGGGGCCGGGGGGAGACCCAGTACTTC.

The CDR3 DNA follows: TGTGCCATCAGGGGGCCTCGGGCAGGGACCCAGTACTTC. It yields the protein CAIRGPRAGTQYF. The chain is built from TRBV10-3 and TRBJ2-5; maybe TRBD1 (5 bases). Germline V gene data show CDR1 as ENHRY and CDR2 as SYGVKD. The CDR3 runs 13 residues. V lost 6 bases, J lost 7 bases, and 15 bases lay in between.

Comment on this clonotype: A read error may account for a junction end that differs from germline. The V and J genes are TRBV5-1 and TRBJ2-1; D may be TRBD2 (6 bases). CDR3 size: 16 residues. CDR1 is SGHRS and CDR2 is YFSETQ in the germline V gene. CDR3 sequence: CASSLVQMAGYNEQFF. The CDR3 DNA reads as TGTGCCAGCAGCTTGGTCCAGATGGCGGGATACAATGAGCAGTTCTTC.